This TCR beta chain came from a study of T cell responses to AZD1222 COVID-19 vaccine. Study findings and constraints: Researchers report vaccine-associated CD4 TCRs spanning spike, with dominance at 160-218 and 743-854. Among the donors, most were white British and more were female, and clonal diversity was possibly underestimated.

Profiled with immunoSEQ multiplex PCR; TCRdb holds only in-frame clones, not every one. This table holds 57,000 or so clones, around 82% found once. Turning to this clone: Its cognate antigen is unknown.

Germline trimming cut 8 bases from V and 0 bases from J; bases unmatched to any gene: 22. The CDR3 extends over 20 amino acids. CDR1 is SNHLY, CDR2 FYNNEI, per germline. Second doses were pooled across both intervals (about 4 or about 12 weeks). The input for sequencing was peripheral blood, taken 28 days after the second AZD1222 dose. This receptor was obtained from an adult who received the AZD1222 COVID-19 vaccine. The chain employs TRBV2 and TRBJ2-7, with 10 bases identical to TRBD2. DNA for the CDR3: TGTGCCAGCCGGGGGAGCAGGGCCCAGCGGGAGGGCCTCATCTCCTACGAGCAGTACTTC. Translating gives CASRGSRAQREGLISYEQYF.